One sample yielded the 27 T cell receptor beta chains listed below, sequenced in a study of PD-1 blockade in classical Hodgkin lymphoma. Using immunoSEQ multiplex PCR, the repertoire was profiled, and TCRdb retains in-frame clones only, with some absent. The sample has 30,000 or so clones, approximately 80% seen once; the top ten hold approximately 0.62%. The time point is: cycle 4 day 1 (C4D1), after less than seven weeks of nivolumab. Every one of the patients relapsed after autologous stem cell transplantation (brentuximab vedotin exposure was variable). Purification of CD4+ T cells from thawed PBMCs was performed via magnetic negative selection. The sample here was CD4+ T cells from blood, taken before the fourth cycle of nivolumab. The receptors here all came from a human donor with classical Hodgkin lymphoma.

The chain uses TRBV30 and TRBJ1-2; tentatively, D is TRBD1 (5 bases). Germline V gene lookup returns CDR1 GTSNPN and CDR2 SVGIG (reference sequence). There are 14 residues in the CDR3. V was cut by 0 bases and J by 8 bases, with 16 bases left in between. The CDR3 protein is CAWSVKRGAGGYTF. In nucleotides, the CDR3 is TGTGCCTGGAGTGTAAAGAGGGGCGCAGGCGGCTACACCTTC. Drawing the rest from reference TRBV30 and TRBJ1-2, the complete variable domain is SQTIHQWPATLVQPVGSPLSLECTVEGTSNPNLYWYRQAAGRGLQLLFYSVGIGQISSEVPQNLSASRPQDRQFILSSKKLLLSDSGFYLCAWSVKRGAGGYTFGSGTRLTVV.

V and J are TRBV5-1 and TRBJ1-6, with 8 bases that match TRBD1. The germline gives CDR1 SGHRS, CDR2 YFSETQ. CDR3 length: 13 amino acids. With 4 bases clipped from V and 11 bases from J, the junction kept 5 bases outside the gene matches. CDR3 amino acids: CASSADRGTPLHF. As DNA, the CDR3 is TGCGCCAGCAGCGCTGACAGGGGTACACCCCTCCACTTT.

V is TRBV28 and J is TRBJ1-2; possible D gene TRBD1, 5 bases. The CDR3 totals 15 residues. CDR1 is MDHEN and CDR2 is SYDVKM in the germline V gene. Trimming left V 3 bases short and J 8 bases short, with 19 bases between. The CDR3 DNA reads as TGTGCCAGCAGTTTGGCCGGGGGGACCTTTGGGGGCTACACCTTC. Its translation: CASSLAGGTFGGYTF.

The chain couples TRBV5-8 to TRBJ2-3, with TRBD2 matching 7 bases. The germline CDR1 and CDR2 sequences are SGHTS and YDEGEE. V lost 4 bases, J lost 11 bases, and 7 bases stayed unmatched. The CDR3 is 12 amino acids. CDR3 bases: TGTGCCAGCAGCCCCATCACGGGGGGGCAGTATTTT. Encoded protein: CASSPITGGQYF. Full variable domain (rest looked up from reference TRBV5-8 and TRBJ2-3): EAGVTQSPTHLIKTRGQQATLRCSPISGHTSVYWYQQALGLGLQFLLWYDEGEERNRGNFPPRFSGRQFPNYSSELNVNALELEDSALYLCASSPITGGQYFGPGTRLTVL.

The chain has TRBV5-1 and TRBJ1-4; 7 bases match TRBD1. The CDR3 has 15 amino acids. V was pared by 2 bases and J by 7 bases, with 8 bases of the junction left unmatched. CDR1 SGHRS and CDR2 YFSETQ come from the germline V gene. As DNA, the CDR3 is TGCGCCAGCAGCTTACAGGGGTCGGTAGGTGAAAAACTGTTTTTT. Translated: CASSLQGSVGEKLFF.

Only one count was recorded for this clone. The chain is built from TRBV5-1 and TRBJ1-5; the match to TRBD1 covers 7 bases. CDR1 and CDR2 (germline): SGHRS, YFSETQ. The ends lost 4 bases at V and 6 bases at J; junction bases unmatched: 13. The length of the CDR3 is 16 residues. The CDR3 is CASSPQGGDSRQPQHF. The CDR3 DNA is TGCGCCAGCAGCCCCCAGGGGGGGGATTCTCGTCAGCCCCAGCATTTT. Full variable domain (missing parts from reference TRBV5-1 and TRBJ1-5): KAGVTQTPRYLIKTRGQQVTLSCSPISGHRSVSWYQQTPGQGLQFLFEYFSETQRNKGNFPGRFSGRQFSNSRSEMNVSTLELGDSALYLCASSPQGGDSRQPQHFGDGTRLSIL.

J is TRBJ1-2 and V is TRBV6-5; unclear D gene. Trimming shortened V by 5 bases and J by 2 bases, and 3 bases separated the two germline ends. This CDR3 has 11 amino acids. From germline, CDR1 is MNHEY and CDR2 SVGAGI. The CDR3: CASSHNYGYTF. DNA of the CDR3: TGTGCCAGCAGTCACAACTATGGCTACACCTTC.

This clone has only a few counts. The genes are TRBV29-1 and TRBJ2-1, with TRBD1 matching 8 bases. The CDR3 length is 12 residues. Germline assignment: CDR1 SQVTM and CDR2 ANQGSEA. V shed 6 bases and J 9 bases; nucleotides not matched to a gene: 7. The CDR3: CSVEWTGREQFF. In DNA form, the CDR3 reads TGCAGCGTAGAGTGGACAGGGCGTGAGCAGTTCTTC.

CDR3 sequence reads: CASRETGGILETQYF. CDR3 nucleotide sequence: TGCGCCAGCAGAGAGACAGGGGGTATACTGGAGACCCAGTACTTC. The chain recombines TRBV5-1 with TRBJ2-5; 9 nucleotides agree with TRBD1. The length of the CDR3 is 15 residues. Germline V gives CDR1 SGHRS, CDR2 YFSETQ. The junction had 10 bases not matched to a gene; V was cut back by 5 bases and J by 5 bases.

The DNA for the CDR3 is TGTGCCAGCAGCTTAGAAGACAGGGTCTATAATTCACCCCTCCACTTT. This gives the protein CASSLEDRVYNSPLHF. The chain is built from TRBV7-9 and TRBJ1-6, with 7 bases lining up with TRBD1. V lost 1 base, J lost 3 bases, and 3 bases stayed unmatched. Germline values: CDR1 SEHNR, CDR2 FQNEAQ (reference sequence). The CDR3 consists of 16 residues.

J is TRBJ2-3 and V is TRBV2; 7 bases line up with TRBD2. From germline, CDR1 is SNHLY and CDR2 FYNNEI. V dropped 6 bases and J dropped 2; count of bases not matched to a gene: 2. The CDR3 consists of 13 residues. DNA for the CDR3: TGTGCCAGCAGGGGACTAAACACAGATACGCAGTATTTT. This sequence encodes CASRGLNTDTQYF.

The rearrangement links TRBV11-2 to TRBJ1-1; 8 nucleotides match TRBD1. Germline V lookup: CDR1 SGHAT, CDR2 FQNNGV. V was clipped by 2 bases and J by 8 bases; unmatched bases: 10. This CDR3 is built from 15 residues. The CDR3 here is CASSLTAGAGGEAFF. In DNA, the CDR3 is TGTGCCAGCAGCTTAACCGCGGGGGCAGGGGGCGAAGCTTTCTTT.

This chain uses TRBV14 with TRBJ1-1, with D perhaps matching TRBD1 (5 bases). Trimming took off 4 bases at V and 4 bases at J, with 19 bases between the two ends. The CDR3 contains 16 residues. In germline, CDR1 is SGHDN, CDR2 FVKESK. The CDR3 region is CASSPLGQPRPTEAFF. In DNA form, the CDR3 reads TGTGCCAGCAGCCCTCTGGGGCAGCCTCGTCCCACTGAAGCTTTCTTT.

This clone was recorded a few times. V gene TRBV7-3 combines with J gene TRBJ1-6; a possible D gene is TRBD1 (6 bases). Trimming cost V 2 bases and J 14 bases, with 10 bases left between them. The germline gives CDR1 SGHTA, CDR2 FQGTGA. CDR3 size: 12 residues. The CDR3 protein is CASSLLGGTLHF. DNA of the CDR3: TGTGCCAGCAGCTTATTGGGGGGCACCCTCCACTTT.

The V and J genes are TRBV6-1 and TRBJ1-1; D perhaps matches TRBD1 (5 bases). Looked up from germline, CDR1 is MNHNS and CDR2 is SASEGT. Trimming removed 4 bases at V and 0 bases at J, with 15 bases between. This CDR3 contains 16 residues. This CDR3 reads CASSARRGLLNTEAFF. CDR3 nucleotides: TGTGCCAGCAGTGCTAGGAGGGGCCTCTTGAACACTGAAGCTTTCTTT.

This sequence joins TRBV5-1 and TRBJ2-5; D is tentatively TRBD1 or TRBD2 (5 bases each). The germline gives CDR1 SGHRS, CDR2 YFSETQ. CDR3 length: 12 residues. V was clipped by 5 bases and J by 5 bases, with 10 bases between them. The CDR3 sequence: CASSFEGETQYF. For the CDR3, the DNA is TGCGCCAGCAGTTTCGAGGGGGAGACCCAGTACTTC. Drawing the rest from reference TRBV5-1 and TRBJ2-5, the complete variable domain is KAGVTQTPRYLIKTRGQQVTLSCSPISGHRSVSWYQQTPGQGLQFLFEYFSETQRNKGNFPGRFSGRQFSNSRSEMNVSTLELGDSALYLCASSFEGETQYFGPGTRLLVL.

The chain has TRBV30 and TRBJ1-5; unclear D gene. Looked up from germline, CDR1 is GTSNPN and CDR2 is SVGIG (reference sequence). Trimming left V 3 bases short and J 3 bases short, with 15 bases between. The CDR3 spans 15 residues. CDR3 in DNA: TGTGCCTGGAGCCCGAAACGGAGCGACAATCAGCCCCAGCATTTT. Protein product: CAWSPKRSDNQPQHF. The whole variable domain, filled in from reference TRBV30 and TRBJ1-5, reads SQTIHQWPATLVQPVGSPLSLECTVEGTSNPNLYWYRQAAGRGLQLLFYSVGIGQISSEVPQNLSASRPQDRQFILSSKKLLLSDSGFYLCAWSPKRSDNQPQHFGDGTRLSIL.

V usage is TRBV5-4 and J usage is TRBJ2-7, with 7 bases lining up with TRBD1. The trim removed 3 bases at V and 1 base at J, leaving 10 bases unmatched. CDR3 size: 16 residues. Germline V CDR1 and CDR2: SGHNT, YYREEE (reference sequence). CDR3: CASSSWDSPTSYEQYF. The CDR3 nucleotides are TGTGCCAGCAGCTCATGGGACAGTCCAACATCCTACGAGCAGTACTTC.

CDR3 DNA: TGCGCCAGCAGCCACGACAGGGCCCCCTCACCCCTCCACTTT. Translating it yields CASSHDRAPSPLHF. V gene TRBV5-1 combines with J gene TRBJ1-6; TRBD1 aligns across 7 bases. V dropped 4 bases and J dropped 10; count of bases not matched to a gene: 8. Looked up from germline, CDR1 is SGHRS and CDR2 is YFSETQ. The CDR3 consists of 14 residues. The full variable domain, rest sourced from reference TRBV5-1 and TRBJ1-6, is KAGVTQTPRYLIKTRGQQVTLSCSPISGHRSVSWYQQTPGQGLQFLFEYFSETQRNKGNFPGRFSGRQFSNSRSEMNVSTLELGDSALYLCASSHDRAPSPLHFGNGTRLTVT.

The chain couples TRBV7-8 to TRBJ2-2, with TRBD2 matching over 7 bases. V dropped 2 bases and J dropped 9; count of bases not matched to a gene: 15. Per germline, CDR1 SGHVS and CDR2 FQNEAQ. The CDR3 loop spans 17 amino acids. The chain's CDR3 is CASSLSSVAGVNRELFF. CDR3 DNA sequence: TGTGCCAGCAGCTTATCTTCTGTGGCGGGGGTTAACAGGGAGCTGTTTTTT.

The genes are TRBV7-9 and TRBJ1-1; D unclear. Germline-derived CDR1 and CDR2 are SEHNR and FQNEAQ (reference sequence). The CDR3 runs to 12 residues. The V end lost 5 bases, the J end lost 10 bases, and 14 bases lay between the germline ends. The CDR3 protein is CASSIPGGPAFF. The CDR3 nucleotides are TGTGCCAGCAGCATCCCAGGAGGGCCAGCTTTCTTT.

The V gene is TRBV5-5, the J gene TRBJ1-1; D is undetermined. Germline V gene lookup returns CDR1 SGHKS and CDR2 YYEKEE (reference sequence). Trimming removed 2 bases at V and 0 bases at J, with 11 bases between. CDR3 length: 15 residues. Here the CDR3 DNA reads TGTGCCAGCAGCTTCAGTACAGCCCTGAACACTGAAGCTTTCTTT. Translating it yields CASSFSTALNTEAFF.

The chain joins TRBV5-4 to TRBJ2-6; possibly TRBD1 for D (6 bases). Per the germline V gene, CDR1 is SGHNT and CDR2 is YYREEE (reference sequence). V was shortened by 4 bases and J by 0 bases, with 14 bases between the two germline ends. The CDR3 has 17 amino acids. CDR3 nucleotide sequence: TGTGCCAGCAGCCCCCGACAGGCGAACTCTGGGGCCAACGTCCTGACTTTC. It codes for CASSPRQANSGANVLTF.

The J gene is TRBJ1-3, the V gene TRBV5-1; 7 nucleotides align to TRBD1. The V segment lost 5 bases and the J segment 3 bases; nucleotides outside the gene matches: 23. Looked up from germline, CDR1 is SGHRS and CDR2 is YFSETQ. This CDR3 is 20 amino acids long. The CDR3 here is CASSPFPLDNLGTVGNTIYF. The CDR3 DNA is TGCGCCAGCAGTCCATTCCCCCTCGATAACCTTGGGACAGTTGGAAACACCATATATTTT.

The rearrangement uses TRBV18 and TRBJ1-6; tentatively, D is TRBD1 (5 bases). V lost 4 bases and J 8 bases, leaving 15 bases between the germline ends. The CDR3 extends over 15 amino acids. CDR1 and CDR2 (germline): KGHSH, LQKENI. The CDR3 bases are TGTGCCAGCTCACGACGGGACGGCCGTTATTCACCCCTCCACTTT. It yields the protein CASSRRDGRYSPLHF.

This chain joins TRBV27 and TRBJ2-2, with D unclear. V was pared by 0 bases and J by 4 bases, with 15 bases between. Germline V gives CDR1 MNHEY, CDR2 SMNVEV (reference sequence). The CDR3 runs to 17 residues. Here the CDR3 reads CASSLSVSARITGELFF. The CDR3 bases are TGTGCCAGCAGTTTATCGGTATCAGCCCGAATCACCGGGGAGCTGTTTTTT.

This chain joins TRBV27 and TRBJ1-2, with D possibly matching TRBD1 (6 bases). This CDR3 is built from 13 residues. Germline-derived CDR1 and CDR2 are MNHEY and SMNVEV (reference sequence). V lost 3 bases, J lost 4 bases, and 9 bases lay in between. The CDR3 DNA sequence: TGTGCCAGCAGTTTGATAGGGGGCTATGGCTACACCTTC. Its translation is CASSLIGGYGYTF.